A single T cell receptor beta chain is shown here with its context. This clone appeared a few times. Its antigen remains unidentified. No much larger clonotype is one base removed from it; base qualities were not supplied. In the prospective study, participants were about 18 to 100 years old, resided in 20 to 30 geographic areas of the United States, and were enrolled through a virtual design. In the prospective study, participants were assigned to cohorts based on the clinical history participants reported in a screening survey and a study questionnaire. For ImmuneRACE Cohort 3, a participant was defined as recovered based on two consecutive negative NP/OP PCR tests, clearance by a healthcare professional, or resolution of symptoms. In the prospective study, whole blood, serum and a nasopharyngeal or oropharyngeal swab were collected from each participant by mobile phlebotomists. Participants in the prospective study had the option to provide additional blood draws and questionnaires over a 2-month period. Blood samples from the prospective study were shipped frozen or at room temperature prior to DNA extraction.

The data derive from a study of blood T cell repertoires in COVID-19 (dated by TCRdb to about 2020). Study-level background: Samples covering the acute and convalescent phases of COVID-19 were provided by collaborators in the United States, Italy and Spain. Where available, HLA class I and class II types were taken from metadata supplied by the sample provider and were not determined by assay-based typing. Subjects who had been exposed to COVID-19, were actively infected with it, or had recovered from it provided the deeply sampled blood TCRbeta repertoires that made up the dataset. Sample metadata almost always included a de-identified subject ID, COVID-19 status, age in years and sex. The samples were drawn from two sources: the first 160 participants of the ongoing ImmuneRACE study, and 1,000 to 1,500 subjects contributed by 6 global collaborators. The repertoires were made available in a free public database intended to serve as a resource for research on the immune response to SARS-CoV-2. The prospective study material was composed of cDNA or gDNA derived from T cells, B-cell-depleted T cells, or PBMCs.

TCRbeta CDR3 regions were amplified from genomic DNA by means of the immunoSEQ Assay, a bias-controlled multiplex PCR. In the source study's methods: Nucleated cell counts per sample were estimated from amplification of reference gene primers within the assay. To quantify the absolute abundance of each unique TCRbeta CDR3 rearrangement, sequence reads were collapsed and filtered. For each sample, productive Simpson clonality was calculated as the square root of Simpson's diversity index across productive rearrangements. TCRdb carries this immuneACCESS record with in-frame sequences only. Its versions omit some clonotypes, under half of them owing to an unresolved V gene in the studies checked, with the rest unexplained. V and J calls and clone size are copied from that table; D and trimming were computed from the DNA. This sample gives around 250,000 clones in total; 80% to 90% of them show up just once. Jointly, the top ten make up 1.5% to 2% of the sample.

CDR1 and CDR2, looked up from the germline V gene, are KGHDR and SFDVKD. Taken from cysteine to phenylalanine, the CDR3 has 13 residues. Only the CDR3 region is kept as DNA, spanning 39 bases read in frame from base 1. V is pruned by 3 bases and J by 7 bases, leaving 2 bases of the junction without a gene match. The full study reports these points: How much clinical and demographic metadata was included differed by source and by participant, and the metadata was provided uncurated.

The V and J genes are TRBV24-1 and TRBJ1-2; TRBD1 agrees with 9 junctional bases. The TCR comes from a woman aged 45-65 years who had recovered from COVID-19. Source material: PBMCs or T cells enriched from blood (not recorded which). The bases are TGTGCCACCAGTGATAACAGGGGGCCTGGCTACACCTTC. It codes for CATSDNRGPGYTF.